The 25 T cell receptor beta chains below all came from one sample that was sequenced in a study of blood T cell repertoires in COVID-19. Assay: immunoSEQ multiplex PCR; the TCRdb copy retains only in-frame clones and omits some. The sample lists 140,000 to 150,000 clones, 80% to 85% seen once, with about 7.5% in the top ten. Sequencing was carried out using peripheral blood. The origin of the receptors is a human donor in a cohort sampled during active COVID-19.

In nucleotides, the CDR3 is TGTGCCAGCAGTTTCGGCAGGGTGAGCAATCAGCCCCAGCATTTT. It translates to CASSFGRVSNQPQHF. The chain uses TRBV28 and TRBJ1-5, with a possible D match to TRBD1 (5 bases). Looked up from germline, CDR1 is MDHEN and CDR2 is SYDVKM. Trimming pared 3 bases from V and 1 base from J, leaving 10 bases between. The CDR3 length is 15 residues.

CDR3 coding DNA: TGTGCCAGCAGCTTAGCGCAGACTGAAGCTTTCTTT. Its translation is CASSLAQTEAFF. The chain couples TRBV7-2 to TRBJ1-1; no firm D call. The V and J ends lost 0 bases and 5 bases respectively, with 4 bases between them. CDR1 and CDR2 from the germline V gene are SGHTA and FQGNSA. The CDR3 consists of 12 residues.

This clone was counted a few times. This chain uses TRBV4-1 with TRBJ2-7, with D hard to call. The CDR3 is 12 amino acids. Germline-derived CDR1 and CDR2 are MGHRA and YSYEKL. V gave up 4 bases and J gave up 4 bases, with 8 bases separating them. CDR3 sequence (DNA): TGCGCCAGCAGCCCGGGTGGGTACGAGCAGTACTTC. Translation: CASSPGGYEQYF.

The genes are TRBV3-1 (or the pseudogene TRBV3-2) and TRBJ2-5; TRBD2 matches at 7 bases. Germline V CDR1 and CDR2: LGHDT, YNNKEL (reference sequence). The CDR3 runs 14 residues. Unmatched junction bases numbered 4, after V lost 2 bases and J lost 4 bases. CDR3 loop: CASSQRGGGETQYF. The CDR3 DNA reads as TGTGCCAGCAGCCAACGCGGCGGGGGAGAGACCCAGTACTTC.

CDR3 loop: CASSPGQGNTEAFF. CDR3 nucleotides: TGTGCCAGCAGCCCGGGACAGGGGAACACTGAAGCTTTCTTT. The rearrangement joins TRBV7-2 to TRBJ1-1; 9 bases align to TRBD1. There are 14 residues in the CDR3. The germline V gene has CDR1 SGHTA and CDR2 FQGNSA. Trimming cost V 5 bases and J 1 base; bases outside gene matches: 2.

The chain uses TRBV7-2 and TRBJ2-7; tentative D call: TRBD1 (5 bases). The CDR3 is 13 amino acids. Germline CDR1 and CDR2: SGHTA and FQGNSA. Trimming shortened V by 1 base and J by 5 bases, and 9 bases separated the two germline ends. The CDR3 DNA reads TGTGCCAGCAGCTTAGACTGGGGCCACGAGCAGTACTTC. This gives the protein CASSLDWGHEQYF. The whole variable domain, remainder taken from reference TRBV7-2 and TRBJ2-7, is GAGVSQSPSNKVTEKGKDVELRCDPISGHTALYWYRQSLGQGLEFLIYFQGNSAPDKSGLPSDRFSAERTGGSVSTLTIQRTQQEDSAVYLCASSLDWGHEQYFGPGTRLTVT.

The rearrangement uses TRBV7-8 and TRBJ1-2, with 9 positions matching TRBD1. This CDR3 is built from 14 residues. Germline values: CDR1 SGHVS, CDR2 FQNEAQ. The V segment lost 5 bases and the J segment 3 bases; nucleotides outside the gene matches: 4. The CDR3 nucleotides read TGTGCCAGCAGCCCAGGACAGGGGTACTATGGCTACACCTTC. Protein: CASSPGQGYYGYTF.

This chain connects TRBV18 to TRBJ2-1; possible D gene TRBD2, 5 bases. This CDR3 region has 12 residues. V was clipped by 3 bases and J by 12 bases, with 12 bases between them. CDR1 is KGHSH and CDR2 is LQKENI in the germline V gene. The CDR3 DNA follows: TGTGCCAGCTCACCGACGGGCGAGGGGCAGTTCTTC. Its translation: CASSPTGEGQFF.

CDR3 DNA sequence: TGTGCCAGCAGTTTATTCCCGGGACAGGGGGAAACCTACGAGCAGTACTTC. Encoded protein: CASSLFPGQGETYEQYF. V is TRBV27 and J is TRBJ2-7; 11 nucleotides align to TRBD1. V lost 1 base and J lost 2; bases outside the gene matches: 7. The CDR3 has 17 amino acids. Germline assignment: CDR1 MNHEY and CDR2 SMNVEV (reference sequence).

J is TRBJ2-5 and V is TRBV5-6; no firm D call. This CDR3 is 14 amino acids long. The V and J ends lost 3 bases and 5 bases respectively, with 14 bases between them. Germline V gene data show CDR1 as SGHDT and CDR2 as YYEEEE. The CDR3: CASSSISSKETQYF. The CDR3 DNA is TGTGCCAGCAGCTCCATATCTTCTAAGGAGACCCAGTACTTC.

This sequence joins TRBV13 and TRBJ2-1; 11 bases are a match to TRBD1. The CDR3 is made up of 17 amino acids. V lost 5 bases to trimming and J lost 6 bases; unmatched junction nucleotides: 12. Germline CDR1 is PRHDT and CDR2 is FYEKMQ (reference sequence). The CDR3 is CASSARPGTGGTNEQFF. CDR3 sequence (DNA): TGTGCCAGCAGCGCCAGGCCCGGGACAGGGGGGACCAATGAGCAGTTCTTC.

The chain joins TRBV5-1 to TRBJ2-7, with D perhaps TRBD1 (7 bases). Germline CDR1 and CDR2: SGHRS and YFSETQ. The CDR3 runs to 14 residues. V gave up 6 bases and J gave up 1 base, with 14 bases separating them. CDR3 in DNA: TGCGCCAGCACCTGGTCAGGGGGGTCCTACGAGCAGTACTTC. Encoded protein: CASTWSGGSYEQYF.

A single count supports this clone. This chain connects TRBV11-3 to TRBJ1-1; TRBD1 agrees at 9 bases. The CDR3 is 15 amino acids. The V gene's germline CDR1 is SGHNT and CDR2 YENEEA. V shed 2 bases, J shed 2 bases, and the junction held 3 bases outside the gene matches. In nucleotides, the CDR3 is TGTGCCAGCAGCTTAACGGGACAGGGAAACACTGAAGCTTTCTTT. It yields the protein CASSLTGQGNTEAFF. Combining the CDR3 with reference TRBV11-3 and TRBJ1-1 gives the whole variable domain EAGVVQSPRYKIIEKKQPVAFWCNPISGHNTLYWYLQNLGQGPELLIRYENEEAVDDSQLPKDRFSAERLKGVDSTLKIQPAELGDSAVYLCASSLTGQGNTEAFFGQGTRLTVV.

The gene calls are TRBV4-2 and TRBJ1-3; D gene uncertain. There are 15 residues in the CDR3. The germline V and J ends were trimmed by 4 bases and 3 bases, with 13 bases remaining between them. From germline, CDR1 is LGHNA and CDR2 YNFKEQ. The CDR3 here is CASSPERTSGNTIYF. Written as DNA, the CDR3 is TGTGCCAGCAGCCCAGAACGAACGAGTGGAAACACCATATATTTT.

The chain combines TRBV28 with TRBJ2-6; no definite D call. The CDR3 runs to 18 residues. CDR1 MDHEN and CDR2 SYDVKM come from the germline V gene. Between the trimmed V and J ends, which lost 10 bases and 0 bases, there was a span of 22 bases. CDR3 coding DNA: TGTGCCACCAAGGCCCGGGTTGGGTCCCCCTCTGGGGCCAACGTCCTGACTTTC. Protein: CATKARVGSPSGANVLTF.

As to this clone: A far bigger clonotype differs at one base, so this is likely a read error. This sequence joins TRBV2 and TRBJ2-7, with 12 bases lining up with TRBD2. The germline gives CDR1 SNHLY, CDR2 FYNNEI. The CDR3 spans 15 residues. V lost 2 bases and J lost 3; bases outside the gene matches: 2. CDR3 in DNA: TGTGCCAGCAGTGAAACTAGCGGGAGGCTCTACGAGCAGTACTTC. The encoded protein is CASSETSGRLYEQYF.

CDR3 region: CASSSPLGTGVSREQYF. The CDR3 nucleotides are TGTGCCAGCAGTTCGCCTCTCGGGACAGGGGTTTCCCGCGAGCAGTACTTC. The chain employs TRBV28 and TRBJ2-7; 10 bases are shared with TRBD1. V lost 4 bases, J lost 6 bases, and 15 bases stayed unmatched. The CDR3 covers 17 residues. Germline CDR1 is MDHEN and CDR2 is SYDVKM.

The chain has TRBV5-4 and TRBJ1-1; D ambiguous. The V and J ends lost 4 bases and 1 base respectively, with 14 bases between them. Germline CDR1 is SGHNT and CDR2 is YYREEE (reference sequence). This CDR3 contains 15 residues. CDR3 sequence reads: CASSLNSGKNTEAFF. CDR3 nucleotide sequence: TGTGCCAGCAGCCTCAATTCCGGGAAGAACACTGAAGCTTTCTTT.

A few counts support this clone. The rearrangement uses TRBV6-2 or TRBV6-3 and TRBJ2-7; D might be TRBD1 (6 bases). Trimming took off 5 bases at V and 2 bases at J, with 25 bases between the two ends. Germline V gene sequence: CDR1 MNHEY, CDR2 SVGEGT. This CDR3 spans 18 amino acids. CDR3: CASSGTGSGTGSPYEQYF. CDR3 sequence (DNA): TGTGCCAGCAGTGGAACAGGGTCCGGAACAGGGTCCCCCTACGAGCAGTACTTC.

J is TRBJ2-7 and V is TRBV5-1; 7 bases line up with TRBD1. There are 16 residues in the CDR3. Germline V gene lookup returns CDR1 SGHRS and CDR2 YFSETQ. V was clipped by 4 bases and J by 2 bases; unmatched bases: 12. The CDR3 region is CASSPTAGTAPYEQYF. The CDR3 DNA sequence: TGCGCCAGCAGCCCCACGGCCGGGACAGCACCCTACGAGCAGTACTTC.

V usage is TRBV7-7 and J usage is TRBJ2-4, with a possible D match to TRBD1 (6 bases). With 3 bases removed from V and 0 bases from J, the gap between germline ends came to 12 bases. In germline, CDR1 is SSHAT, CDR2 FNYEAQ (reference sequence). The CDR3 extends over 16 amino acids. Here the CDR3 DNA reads TGTGCCAGCAGCTTGGGGACAAGCTTAGCCAAAAACATTCAGTACTTC. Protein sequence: CASSLGTSLAKNIQYF.

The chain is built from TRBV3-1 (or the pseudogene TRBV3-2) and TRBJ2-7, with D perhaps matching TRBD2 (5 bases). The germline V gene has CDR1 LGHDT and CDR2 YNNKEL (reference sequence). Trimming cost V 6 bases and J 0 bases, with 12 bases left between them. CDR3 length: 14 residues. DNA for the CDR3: TGTGCCAGCAGTCCGACTGGGAGCTCCTACGAGCAGTACTTC. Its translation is CASSPTGSSYEQYF.

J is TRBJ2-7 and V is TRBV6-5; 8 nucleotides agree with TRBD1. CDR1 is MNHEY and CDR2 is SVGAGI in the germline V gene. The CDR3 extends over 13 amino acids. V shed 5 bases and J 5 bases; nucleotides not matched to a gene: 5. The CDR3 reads CASSTRTGHEQYF. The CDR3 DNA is TGTGCCAGCAGTACCCGGACAGGGCACGAGCAGTACTTC.

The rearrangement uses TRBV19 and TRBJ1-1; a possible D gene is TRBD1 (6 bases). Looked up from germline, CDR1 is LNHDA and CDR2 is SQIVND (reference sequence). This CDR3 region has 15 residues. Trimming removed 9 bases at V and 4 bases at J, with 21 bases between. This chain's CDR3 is CASRYPGTKGTEAFF. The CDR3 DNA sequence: TGTGCCAGCAGATACCCCGGGACAAAGGGCACTGAAGCTTTCTTT.

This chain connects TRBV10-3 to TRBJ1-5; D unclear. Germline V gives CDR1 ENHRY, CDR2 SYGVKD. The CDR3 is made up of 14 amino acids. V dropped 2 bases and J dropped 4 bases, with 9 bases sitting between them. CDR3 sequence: CAISEPPKNQPQHF. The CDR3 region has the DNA TGTGCCATCAGTGAGCCGCCTAAAAATCAGCCCCAGCATTTT.